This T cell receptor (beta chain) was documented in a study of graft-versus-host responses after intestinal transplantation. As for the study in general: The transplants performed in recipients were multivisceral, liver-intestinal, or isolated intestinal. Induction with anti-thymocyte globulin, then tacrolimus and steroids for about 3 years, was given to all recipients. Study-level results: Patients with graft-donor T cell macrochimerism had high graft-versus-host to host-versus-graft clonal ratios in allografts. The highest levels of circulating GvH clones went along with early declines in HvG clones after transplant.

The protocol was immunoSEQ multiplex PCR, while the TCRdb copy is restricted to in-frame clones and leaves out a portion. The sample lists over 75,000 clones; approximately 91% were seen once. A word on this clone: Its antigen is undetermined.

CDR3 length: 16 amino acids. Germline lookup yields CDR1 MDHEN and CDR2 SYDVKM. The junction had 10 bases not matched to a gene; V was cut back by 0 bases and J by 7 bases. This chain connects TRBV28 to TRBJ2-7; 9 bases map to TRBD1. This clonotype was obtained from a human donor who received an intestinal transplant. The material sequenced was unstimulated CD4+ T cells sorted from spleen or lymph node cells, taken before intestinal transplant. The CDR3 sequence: CASSLWKTGGVWEQYF. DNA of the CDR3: TGTGCCAGCAGTTTATGGAAGACAGGGGGAGTCTGGGAGCAGTACTTC.